These 24 T cell receptor beta chains were all obtained from the same sample, sequenced in a study of blood T cell repertoires in COVID-19. Clones were read by immunoSEQ multiplex PCR, and TCRdb kept only the in-frame ones, dropping some. The table records approximately 290,000 clones, over 75% of them present only once. The sample comprised PBMCs or T cells enriched from blood (not recorded which). Receptors were obtained from a woman aged 30 to 39 who had recovered from COVID-19.

V gene TRBV28 combines with J gene TRBJ1-1; TRBD1 matches 11 bases. The germline V gene encodes CDR1 MDHEN and CDR2 SYDVKM. Trimming removed 10 bases from V and 10 bases from J; junction bases left unmatched: 14. This CDR3 has 14 amino acids. The CDR3 region is CATFPGTGGARAFF. CDR3 DNA: TGTGCCACCTTTCCCGGGACAGGGGGAGCAAGAGCTTTCTTT.

This chain joins TRBV24-1 and TRBJ2-2, with 10 bases identical to TRBD2. The V segment lost 6 bases and the J segment 5 bases; nucleotides outside the gene matches: 8. Germline values: CDR1 KGHDR, CDR2 SFDVKD. This CDR3 has 16 amino acids. CDR3 nucleotides: TGTGCCACCAGTAACGTAGCGGGGGGTCCTACCGGGGAGCTGTTTTTT. Translated, it gives CATSNVAGGPTGELFF.

The chain combines TRBV4-1 with TRBJ2-7; TRBD1 might be the D (6 bases). Germline assignment: CDR1 MGHRA and CDR2 YSYEKL. The CDR3 extends over 16 amino acids. The V end was cut by 0 bases, the J end by 1 base, with 13 bases between. The CDR3 DNA follows: TGCGCCAGCAGCCAAGAGTTGGCAGGGGCGTCCTACGAGCAGTACTTC. Translation gives CASSQELAGASYEQYF.

The chain joins TRBV4-2 to TRBJ2-7, with 14 bases matching TRBD2. After removal of 6 bases from V and 2 bases from J, the junction contained 0 bases not matched to a gene. CDR1 and CDR2 from the germline V gene are LGHNA and YNFKEQ. The CDR3 runs to 14 residues. The CDR3 sequence: CASRGLAGAYEQYF. Written as DNA, the CDR3 is TGTGCCAGCAGGGGACTAGCGGGAGCCTACGAGCAGTACTTC.

The gene calls are TRBV7-2 and TRBJ2-3; 7 nucleotides line up with TRBD2. From germline, CDR1 is SGHTA and CDR2 FQGNSA. J lost 3 bases, V lost 7 bases, and 13 bases had no gene match. This CDR3 is 16 amino acids long. The CDR3 loop is CASTNWGGRPTDTQYF. The DNA of the CDR3 is TGTGCCAGCACAAACTGGGGGGGTAGGCCGACAGATACGCAGTATTTT.

The chain uses TRBV7-6 and TRBJ1-1; perhaps TRBD1 as D (5 bases). This CDR3 spans 17 amino acids. Germline loops: CDR1 SGHVS, CDR2 FNYEAQ. V lost 0 bases and J 5 bases, leaving 19 bases between the germline ends. DNA of the CDR3: TGTGCCAGCAGCTTAGCCCCATCAGGACACGGGAGGACTGAAGCTTTCTTT. Translation: CASSLAPSGHGRTEAFF.

This clone was seen just once. The chain employs TRBV7-2 and TRBJ1-6; D gene uncertain. Trimming pared 2 bases from V and 0 bases from J, leaving 5 bases between. Germline V lookup: CDR1 SGHTA, CDR2 FQGNSA. The CDR3 sequence is 15 residues long. The CDR3 loop reads CASSLYSSYNSPLHF. CDR3 DNA sequence: TGTGCCAGCAGCTTATACAGCTCCTATAATTCACCCCTCCACTTT.

V and J are TRBV5-1 and TRBJ1-2; no clear D. This CDR3 contains 14 residues. V was trimmed by 5 bases and J by 3 bases, leaving 14 bases between them. The V gene's germline CDR1 is SGHRS and CDR2 YFSETQ. Written as DNA, the CDR3 is TGCGCCAGCAGAAGTTTGGACGGGGACTATGGCTACACCTTC. Translation gives CASRSLDGDYGYTF.

This clone came up a few times. The genes are TRBV4-1 and TRBJ2-2; 7 bases are shared with TRBD2. The germline V gene encodes CDR1 MGHRA and CDR2 YSYEKL. The CDR3 spans 17 residues. V shed 1 base and J 8 bases; nucleotides not matched to a gene: 13. The CDR3 nucleotides are TGCGCCAGCAGCCAAGTCAACCGGGGAGGGTCTTTTGGGGAGCTGTTTTTT. Protein sequence: CASSQVNRGGSFGELFF.

In the case of this clone: Other DNA sequences in this specimen translate into the identical CDR3. This chain joins TRBV5-6 and TRBJ2-1, with TRBD1 identical over 8 bases. This CDR3 comprises 13 residues. Germline loops: CDR1 SGHDT, CDR2 YYEEEE. V shed 1 base, J shed 7 bases, and the junction held 1 base outside the gene matches. The CDR3 sequence: CASSLTGGNEQFF. In DNA, the CDR3 is TGTGCCAGCAGCTTGACAGGGGGGAATGAGCAGTTCTTC.

This clone was detected only a few times. CDR3 loop: CASSSATGLNTEAFF. The CDR3 nucleotides read TGTGCCTCCAGCAGCGCGACAGGGCTGAACACTGAAGCTTTCTTT. V gene TRBV10-3 combines with J gene TRBJ1-1; 7 bases agree with TRBD1. CDR1 is ENHRY, CDR2 SYGVKD, per germline. The CDR3 consists of 15 residues. V lost 11 bases to trimming and J lost 0 bases; unmatched junction nucleotides: 12.

This clone appeared a single time. The genes are TRBV10-3 and TRBJ2-3, with 10 bases lining up with TRBD2. Germline V gene sequence: CDR1 ENHRY, CDR2 SYGVKD. V was clipped by 8 bases and J by 4 bases; unmatched bases: 9. The CDR3 contains 15 residues. The CDR3 coding sequence is TGTGCCATCGCCACCGGGACTAGCGACGCAGATACGCAGTATTTT. Residues: CAIATGTSDADTQYF.

The chain carries TRBV4-2 and TRBJ2-1; D remains ambiguous. This CDR3 region has 13 residues. Germline loops: CDR1 LGHNA, CDR2 YNFKEQ. V lost 4 bases, J lost 10 bases, and 14 bases lay in between. The CDR3 reads CASSLSFMAEQFF. The CDR3 DNA reads TGTGCCAGCAGCCTAAGTTTTATGGCCGAGCAGTTCTTC.

This clone was found a few times. The V and J genes are TRBV5-1 and TRBJ1-3; no definite D call. The germline CDR1 and CDR2 sequences are SGHRS and YFSETQ. Trimming took 6 bases from V and 0 from J, leaving 13 bases between them. The CDR3 runs 15 residues. CDR3: CASTPNGGSGNTIYF. For the CDR3, the DNA is TGCGCCAGCACCCCCAACGGCGGCTCTGGAAACACCATATATTTT.

The CDR3 bases are TGTGCCAGCAGCTCAGGGAATCAGGGTAATGAAAAACTGTTTTTT. This sequence encodes CASSSGNQGNEKLFF. The rearrangement links TRBV7-2 to TRBJ1-4, with D tentatively TRBD1 (5 bases). Trimming cost V 4 bases and J 4 bases, with 13 bases left between them. The CDR3 extends over 15 amino acids. Germline CDR1 SGHTA, CDR2 FQGNSA.

J is TRBJ2-7 and V is TRBV2; D remains unclear. V dropped 4 bases and J dropped 0 bases, with 4 bases sitting between them. This CDR3 comprises 12 residues. Germline CDR1 and CDR2: SNHLY and FYNNEI. The CDR3 nucleotides read TGTGCCAGCAGTGCTGTCTCCTACGAGCAGTACTTC. Protein: CASSAVSYEQYF. The full variable domain, in which reference TRBV2 and TRBJ2-7 provide the parts outside the CDR3, is EPEVTQTPSHQVTQMGQEVILRCVPISNHLYFYWYRQILGQKVEFLVSFYNNEISEKSEIFDDQFSVERPDGSNFTLKIRSTKLEDSAMYFCASSAVSYEQYFGPGTRLTVT.

CDR3 DNA: TGTGCCAGCAGTCTTTCGTATGAGACCCAGTACTTC. This translates into CASSLSYETQYF. The chain couples TRBV28 to TRBJ2-5; unclear D gene. The V end was cut by 5 bases, the J end by 5 bases, with 9 bases between. CDR3 size: 12 residues. Germline V lookup: CDR1 MDHEN, CDR2 SYDVKM. Full variable domain (remainder filled in from reference TRBV28 and TRBJ2-5): DVKVTQSSRYLVKRTGEKVFLECVQDMDHENMFWYRQDPGLGLRLIYFSYDVKMKEKGDIPEGYSVSREKKERFSLILESASTNQTSMYLCASSLSYETQYFGPGTRLLVL.

The chain's CDR3 is CSASPDPSGGASGELFF. The CDR3 nucleotides read TGCAGTGCTAGTCCCGACCCTAGCGGGGGGGCCTCCGGGGAGCTGTTTTTT. The genes are TRBV20-1 and TRBJ2-2; 12 bases fit TRBD2. This CDR3 spans 17 amino acids. Trimming at V came to 3 bases and at J to 6 bases, leaving 11 bases not matched to a gene. Per the germline V gene, CDR1 is DFQATT and CDR2 is SNEGSKA (reference sequence).

The chain joins TRBV6-5 to TRBJ1-4; 8 bases are shared with TRBD1. V dropped 4 bases and J dropped 8; count of bases not matched to a gene: 6. This CDR3 is 14 amino acids long. Germline V gives CDR1 MNHEY, CDR2 SVGAGI. CDR3 protein: CASSSGTGGEKLFF. The CDR3 DNA is TGTGCCAGCAGTTCCGGGACAGGAGGGGAAAAACTGTTTTTT.

The V and J genes are TRBV5-8 and TRBJ2-7; 9 bases are a match to TRBD1. The CDR3 has 15 amino acids. Unmatched junction bases numbered 8, after V lost 4 bases and J lost 3 bases. Germline CDR1 SGHTS, CDR2 YDEGEE. DNA of the CDR3: TGTGCCAGCAGCACCACCGGGACAGGGAGCTACGAGCAGTACTTC. Translated: CASSTTGTGSYEQYF.

V is TRBV2 and J is TRBJ2-2, with 10 positions matching TRBD1. Per the germline V gene, CDR1 is SNHLY and CDR2 is FYNNEI. This CDR3 region has 15 residues. With 6 bases clipped from V and 4 bases from J, the junction kept 5 bases outside the gene matches. The CDR3 region has the DNA TGTGCCAGCAGGGGGGGACAGGGGCCCACCGGGGAGCTGTTTTTT. Translating gives CASRGGQGPTGELFF. The complete variable domain, with remaining parts taken from reference TRBV2 and TRBJ2-2, reads EPEVTQTPSHQVTQMGQEVILRCVPISNHLYFYWYRQILGQKVEFLVSFYNNEISEKSEIFDDQFSVERPDGSNFTLKIRSTKLEDSAMYFCASRGGQGPTGELFFGEGSRLTVL.

V gene TRBV6-1 combines with J gene TRBJ1-3; TRBD1 matches 8 bases. CDR1 and CDR2 (germline): MNHNS, SASEGT. The CDR3 runs to 16 residues. The trim removed 3 bases at V and 4 bases at J, leaving 8 bases unmatched. This CDR3 reads CASSDDPGTGGNTIYF. The CDR3 nucleotides are TGTGCCAGCAGTGATGATCCGGGGACAGGCGGAAACACCATATATTTT.

This sequence joins TRBV29-1 and TRBJ2-7; perhaps TRBD1 as D (5 bases). The germline CDR1 and CDR2 sequences are SQVTM and ANQGSEA. The CDR3 runs 11 residues. V lost 4 bases and J lost 2, with 6 bases in between. The CDR3 is CSVVGAYEQYF. DNA for the CDR3: TGCAGCGTTGTAGGGGCCTACGAGCAGTACTTC.

CDR3 sequence: CAWIETGSEQYF. The CDR3 DNA sequence: TGTGCCTGGATCGAGACAGGCTCCGAGCAGTACTTC. The chain recombines TRBV30 with TRBJ2-7, with D perhaps TRBD1 (6 bases). V lost 4 bases and J lost 6, with 13 bases in between. This CDR3 has 12 residues. CDR1 is GTSNPN, CDR2 SVGIG, per germline (reference sequence).